The 27 T cell receptor beta chains in this list originate from one sample, sequenced in a study of T cell repertoires in cytomegalovirus infection. No antigen has been identified for these receptors. Each CDR3 protein is one row after TCRdb ran MiXCR on the reads. The repertoire holds 650,000 to 900,000 distinct CDR3 sequences, 25% to 35% seen once, with about an eighth in the top ten. Material: cultured CD8+ T cells from PBMCs, obtained from culture after CMV antigen stimulation. Source of these receptors: a human donor in good health (CMV status not recorded). Some clones in this sample may be carry-over from other donors' samples.

The chain combines TRBV7-9 with TRBJ1-1; the D is unclear. Trimming stripped 1 base from V and 2 bases from J, with 8 bases between. This CDR3 region has 14 residues. Germline-derived CDR1 and CDR2 are SEHNR and FQNEAQ (reference sequence). In nucleotides, the CDR3 is TGTGCCAGCAGCTTAGTCCTCACAAACACTGAAGCTTTCTTT. It codes for CASSLVLTNTEAFF. Full variable domain (remainder filled in from reference TRBV7-9 and TRBJ1-1): DTGVSQNPRHKITKRGQNVTFRCDPISEHNRLYWYRQTLGQGPEFLTYFQNEAQLEKSRLLSDRFSAERPKGSFSTLEIQRTEQGDSAMYLCASSLVLTNTEAFFGQGTRLTVV.

This chain links TRBV7-9 with TRBJ2-2; 11 bases are shared with TRBD1. CDR3 length equals 14 residues. Germline V gene sequence: CDR1 SEHNR, CDR2 FQNEAQ (reference sequence). Trimming cost V 4 bases and J 6 bases; bases outside gene matches: 1. This chain's CDR3 is CASSSGQGAGELFF. The CDR3 DNA reads TGTGCCAGCAGCTCGGGACAGGGGGCCGGGGAGCTGTTTTTT. Variable domain in full (rest from reference TRBV7-9 and TRBJ2-2): DTGVSQNPRHKITKRGQNVTFRCDPISEHNRLYWYRQTLGQGPEFLTYFQNEAQLEKSRLLSDRFSAERPKGSFSTLEIQRTEQGDSAMYLCASSSGQGAGELFFGEGSRLTVL.

The chain carries TRBV6-1 and TRBJ2-1; TRBD2 is a possible D gene (5 bases). V gave up 8 bases and J gave up 2 bases, with 13 bases separating them. The CDR3 length is 14 residues. From germline, CDR1 is MNHNS and CDR2 SASEGT. The CDR3 region has the DNA TGTGCCAGCTCCTGGACTGACGCCTACAATGAGCAGTTCTTC. It specifies CASSWTDAYNEQFF.

This clonotype was found many times. The chain is built from TRBV7-9 and TRBJ1-2; a possible D gene is TRBD1 (5 bases). V lost 4 bases and J lost 6, with 21 bases in between. CDR1 SEHNR and CDR2 FQNEAQ come from the germline V gene (reference sequence). The CDR3 runs to 16 residues. Here the CDR3 DNA reads TGTGCCAGCAGCTCCCTTCAAGGGGCAGGGAAGAATGGCTACACCTTC. Amino acids: CASSSLQGAGKNGYTF.

J is TRBJ2-5 and V is TRBV9; D gene unclear. Per germline, CDR1 SGDLS and CDR2 YYNGEE. The CDR3 sequence is 17 residues long. The V end was cut by 3 bases, the J end by 5 bases, with 23 bases between. CDR3 in amino acids: CASSGGPTVSPRETQYF. The CDR3 DNA reads as TGTGCCAGCAGCGGAGGTCCTACCGTCTCCCCTAGGGAGACCCAGTACTTC.

The CDR3 nucleotides read TGTGCCAGCAGCTTAGAAGTAGGGGGCTTTTACGAGCAGTACTTC. The encoded protein is CASSLEVGGFYEQYF. The V and J genes are TRBV7-6 and TRBJ2-7; 7 bases map to TRBD1. This CDR3 has 15 residues. V was clipped by 1 base and J by 4 bases; unmatched bases: 7. Per the germline V gene, CDR1 is SGHVS and CDR2 is FNYEAQ. The entire variable domain, with the rest obtained from reference TRBV7-6 and TRBJ2-7, is as follows: GAGVSQSPRYKVTKRGQDVALRCDPISGHVSLYWYRQALGQGPEFLTYFNYEAQQDKSGLPNDRFSAERPEGSISTLTIQRTEQRDSAMYRCASSLEVGGFYEQYFGPGTRLTVT.

This clonotype appeared a few times. CDR3 residues: CASSLLGRRTEAFF. In nucleotides, the CDR3 is TGTGCCAGCAGCTTATTGGGGCGCCGAACTGAAGCTTTCTTT. V gene TRBV7-2 combines with J gene TRBJ1-1, with D tentatively TRBD1 (5 bases). This CDR3 is built from 14 residues. CDR1 and CDR2 (germline): SGHTA, FQGNSA. Trimming left V 2 bases short and J 5 bases short, with 12 bases between.

V gene TRBV7-9 combines with J gene TRBJ2-1; D ambiguous. Germline values: CDR1 SEHNR, CDR2 FQNEAQ (reference sequence). CDR3 length equals 17 residues. Trimming stripped 1 base from V and 4 bases from J, with 17 bases between. CDR3 region: CASSLGRTESHYNEQFF. In DNA, the CDR3 is TGTGCCAGCAGCTTAGGACGTACTGAGTCCCATTACAATGAGCAGTTCTTC.

Only a few counts were recorded for this clonotype. The chain joins TRBV27 to TRBJ1-3, with D possibly TRBD1 on 5 matching bases. Trimming removed 0 bases at V and 3 bases at J, with 12 bases between. The CDR3 contains 16 residues. Germline V gene data show CDR1 as MNHEY and CDR2 as SMNVEV (reference sequence). The CDR3 loop is CASSLSAGPFGNTIYF. CDR3 nucleotides: TGTGCCAGCAGTTTATCGGCAGGGCCTTTTGGAAACACCATATATTTT.

J is TRBJ2-7 and V is TRBV7-9; the match to TRBD1 covers 9 bases. Germline CDR1 SEHNR, CDR2 FQNEAQ (reference sequence). The CDR3 covers 14 residues. With V trimmed by 5 bases and J by 3 bases, 5 bases remained unmatched. The DNA of the CDR3 is TGTGCCAGCAGCCCCCGACAGGGGGACTACGAGCAGTACTTC. Encoded protein: CASSPRQGDYEQYF.

A few counts support this clonotype. V gene TRBV4-1 combines with J gene TRBJ2-2; 9 bases fit TRBD2. Trimming removed 5 bases from V and 6 bases from J; junction bases left unmatched: 10. CDR3 length equals 16 residues. The germline CDR1 and CDR2 sequences are MGHRA and YSYEKL. CDR3 in amino acids: CASSYSGGGESGELFF. CDR3 coding DNA: TGCGCCAGCAGCTACTCGGGCGGGGGGGAGTCCGGGGAGCTGTTTTTT.

Turning to this clonotype: This may come from a read error, since a much larger clone is one base off. The chain is built from TRBV7-2 and TRBJ2-7; tentatively, D is TRBD1 or TRBD2 (6 bases each). Germline V gene data show CDR1 as SGHTA and CDR2 as FQGNSA. This CDR3 spans 13 amino acids. Trimming took 2 bases from V and 5 from J, leaving 10 bases between them. DNA of the CDR3: TGTACCAGCAGCTTACACAGGGAGGACGAGCAGTACGTC. This encodes CTSSLHREDEQYV.

In its sample, this clonotype was seen a few times. The chain combines TRBV11-1 with TRBJ2-4, with D possibly TRBD2 on 5 matching bases. CDR3 size: 13 residues. The V end was cut by 3 bases, the J end by 8 bases, with 11 bases between. Looked up from germline, CDR1 is SGHAT and CDR2 is FQDESV (reference sequence). CDR3 loop: CASSLRASDIQYF. CDR3 nucleotide sequence: TGTGCCAGCAGCTTGAGGGCTTCGGACATTCAGTACTTC.

The V and J genes are TRBV27 and TRBJ2-3; possibly TRBD1 for D (5 bases). CDR1 is MNHEY, CDR2 SMNVEV, per germline (reference sequence). Trimming removed 7 bases at V and 4 bases at J, with 15 bases between. This CDR3 is 14 amino acids long. The CDR3 loop reads CASTSPAGPDTQYF. The CDR3 DNA is TGTGCCAGCACCTCACCCGCAGGGCCAGATACGCAGTATTTT.

This clonotype has just one count. The chain carries TRBV14 and TRBJ2-1; D gene unclear. This CDR3 contains 16 residues. V was pared by 0 bases and J by 0 bases, with 9 bases between. CDR1 is SGHDN, CDR2 FVKESK, per germline. For the CDR3, the DNA is TGTGCCAGCAGCCAAGATTCCAGGAGCTCCTACAATGAGCAGTTCTTC. Translation gives CASSQDSRSSYNEQFF. The full variable domain, with the rest looked up from reference TRBV14 and TRBJ2-1, is EAGVTQFPSHSVIEKGQTVTLRCDPISGHDNLYWYRRVMGKEIKFLLHFVKESKQDESGMPNNRFLAERTGGTYSTLKVQPAELEDSGVYFCASSQDSRSSYNEQFFGPGTRLTVL.

The rearrangement joins TRBV28 to TRBJ2-3, with 9 nucleotides matching TRBD2. Germline CDR1 MDHEN, CDR2 SYDVKM. After removal of 5 bases from V and 2 bases from J, the junction contained 11 bases not matched to a gene. The CDR3 is 17 amino acids. Here the CDR3 reads CASSQRTPSGITDTQYF. The DNA of the CDR3 is TGTGCCAGCAGTCAAAGAACCCCTAGCGGGATCACAGATACGCAGTATTTT.

This clonotype was counted only a few times. The genes are TRBV27 and TRBJ2-1, with D uncertain. CDR1 MNHEY and CDR2 SMNVEV come from the germline V gene (reference sequence). The length of the CDR3 is 13 residues. The V end was cut by 8 bases, the J end by 0 bases, with 8 bases between. CDR3 in amino acids: CASGHDSYNEQFF. In DNA form, the CDR3 reads TGTGCCAGCGGCCACGACTCCTACAATGAGCAGTTCTTC.

This clonotype showed up many times. The genes are TRBV7-6 and TRBJ1-1, with no clear D. The CDR3 covers 13 residues. The V end was cut by 4 bases, the J end by 10 bases, with 16 bases between. The germline V gene has CDR1 SGHVS and CDR2 FNYEAQ. The DNA of the CDR3 is TGTGCCAGCAGCTCGCAAGGAGTGGTTACAGCTTTCTTT. It encodes CASSSQGVVTAFF.

Turning to this clonotype: Just one base apart from a much larger clone, this may be a read error. The chain joins TRBV7-6 to TRBJ2-5; weak D call: TRBD2 (6 bases). Germline-derived CDR1 and CDR2 are SGHVS and FNYEAQ. This CDR3 contains 16 residues. The CDR3 nucleotides are TGTGCCAGCAGCTTACTCGGGACTTCGTACCAAGAGACCCTGTACTTC. This translates into CASSLLGTSYQETLYF.

The V gene is TRBV20-1, the J gene TRBJ2-7; no clear D gene. Per the germline V gene, CDR1 is DFQATT and CDR2 is SNEGSKA (reference sequence). The CDR3 covers 13 residues. V was trimmed by 1 base and J by 0 bases, leaving 7 bases between them. Written as DNA, the CDR3 is TGCAGTGCTAGAGCGAGGAGCTCCTACGAGCAGTACGTC. Protein: CSARARSSYEQYV.

This rearrangement joins TRBV27 to TRBJ2-1, with 11 positions matching TRBD1. The length of the CDR3 is 15 residues. CDR1 is MNHEY and CDR2 is SMNVEV in the germline V gene (reference sequence). The trim removed 5 bases at V and 9 bases at J, leaving 9 bases unmatched. For the CDR3, the DNA is TGTGCCAGCAGTCTCGGACAGGGGGCCCTAGGTGAGCAGTTCTTC. Protein product: CASSLGQGALGEQFF.

This sequence joins TRBV7-9 and TRBJ2-3, with a possible D match to TRBD1 (6 bases). Germline CDR1 SEHNR, CDR2 FQNEAQ (reference sequence). Trimming removed 5 bases from V and 0 bases from J, with 15 bases in between. This CDR3 has 16 residues. The CDR3 protein is CASSPEVGHSTDTQYF. In DNA, the CDR3 is TGTGCCAGCAGCCCGGAGGTGGGACACAGCACAGATACGCAGTATTTT.

The chain combines TRBV29-1 with TRBJ2-7; 8 bases map to TRBD2. The CDR3 is 15 amino acids. V gave up 6 bases and J gave up 2 bases; unmatched junction bases: 12. CDR1 and CDR2 from the germline V gene are SQVTM and ANQGSEA. CDR3 loop: CSVRIGLAATYEQYF. The CDR3 bases are TGCAGCGTACGTATTGGACTAGCTGCGACCTACGAGCAGTACTTC.

This clonotype showed up just a few times. This chain links TRBV6-1 with TRBJ2-7; D unclear. The length of the CDR3 is 15 residues. Germline CDR1 reads MNHNS; CDR2 reads SASEGT. Trimming took 2 bases from V and 0 from J, leaving 11 bases between them. The CDR3 DNA sequence: TGTGCCAGCAGTGAATTACCGGCCAGCTCCTACGAGCAGTACGTC. This codes for CASSELPASSYEQYV.

Comment on this clonotype: This may come from a read error, since a much larger clone is one base off. The rearrangement links TRBV7-4 to TRBJ2-1, with TRBD1 identical over 7 bases. This CDR3 comprises 15 residues. Germline V gene lookup returns CDR1 SGHVT and CDR2 SQSDAQ. The CDR3 region is CASTDRTVRYNQQFF. DNA for the CDR3: TGTGCCAGCACGGACAGGACCGTACGGTACAATCAGCAGTTCTTC.

The chain is built from TRBV10-2 and TRBJ2-5, with 9 nucleotides matching TRBD1. CDR3 length: 15 residues. J was trimmed by 4 bases and V by 8 bases; bases with no gene match: 11. Germline assignment: CDR1 WSHSY and CDR2 SAAADI. CDR3 region: CASWRTGGYRETQYF. As DNA, the CDR3 is TGCGCCAGCTGGAGAACAGGGGGCTATCGAGAGACCCAGTACTTC.

V usage is TRBV6-6 and J usage is TRBJ2-3, with D perhaps being TRBD1 or TRBD2 (5 bases each). Germline V gives CDR1 MNHNY, CDR2 SVGAGI (reference sequence). The CDR3 is made up of 13 amino acids. The V and J ends lost 0 bases and 4 bases respectively, with 5 bases between them. The CDR3 DNA sequence: TGTGCCAGCAGTTACTCGGGGGCAGATACGCAGTATTTT. Its translation is CASSYSGADTQYF.